This TCR beta chain originates from a study of control samples from healthy donors and cancer patients. The CDR3 loop spans 15 amino acids. The V end was cut by 0 bases, the J end by 4 bases, with 10 bases between. Germline CDR1 reads SEHNR; CDR2 reads FQNEAQ (reference sequence). TCRdb keeps only in-frame clones here, not all; method: immunoSEQ multiplex PCR. This table has roughly 200,000 clones, over 85% appearing once. The TCR was taken from a man aged 18 to 29 in good health. The sequencing sample was made of blood. The rearrangement links TRBV7-9 to TRBJ1-3; D might be TRBD1 (5 bases). The CDR3 bases are TGTGCCAGCAGCTTAGCGCGGGCAGGGGGAAACACCATATATTTT. Translating it yields CASSLARAGGNTIYF.